The TCR beta chain under discussion was sequenced for a study of blood T cell repertoires in COVID-19. Study overall: From the United States, Italy and Spain came samples of acute and convalescent COVID-19. Nucleic acid was either cDNA or gDNA, and it came from T cells, B-cell-depleted T cells, or PBMCs.

As handled by the study authors: Researchers report that nucleated cell counts were estimated from reference gene primer amplification. The protocol was immunoSEQ multiplex PCR, while the TCRdb copy is restricted to in-frame clones and leaves out a portion. That table furnishes V, J and clone size, whereas the DNA furnished D and trimming. Of about 210,000 clones in the sample, about 82% were seen once. The germline gives CDR1 SGHRS, CDR2 YFSETQ. The CDR3 covers 15 residues. V shed 2 bases and J 5 bases; nucleotides not matched to a gene: 8. This clonotype was obtained from a middle-aged man with acute COVID-19. V and J are TRBV5-1 and TRBJ2-7; 9 bases are shared with TRBD1. The sample comprised PBMCs or T cells enriched from blood (not recorded which). CDR3 amino acids: CASSLDRGNVNEQYF. The CDR3 coding sequence is TGCGCCAGCAGCTTAGACAGGGGGAACGTGAACGAGCAGTACTTC.